The 17 T cell receptor beta chains below all came from one sample that was sequenced in a study of shared clonotypes between healthy human individuals. Data came from immunoSEQ multiplex PCR; TCRdb stores just in-frame clones and leaves some out. The table shows nearly 2 million clones, with just under 95% occurring only once. CD45RO-negative CD8 cells positively selected for CCR7 made up the naive population, which excluded terminally differentiated effector memory CD45RA+ cells. Sample: naive CD8+ T cells sorted from blood. These receptors originate from a man younger than 30 in good health.

The chain couples TRBV15 to TRBJ2-5; tentatively, D is TRBD1 (6 bases). Germline V gives CDR1 LNHNV, CDR2 YYDKDF (reference sequence). V was cut by 0 bases and J by 0 bases, with 8 bases left in between. This CDR3 is built from 15 residues. The DNA for the CDR3 is TGTGCCACCAGCAGAGACAGGGGCTACCAAGAGACCCAGTACTTC. Amino acid sequence: CATSRDRGYQETQYF.

This chain joins TRBV13 and TRBJ2-3; TRBD1 might be the D (5 bases). V was shortened by 1 base and J by 2 bases, with 7 bases between the two germline ends. CDR1 is PRHDT, CDR2 FYEKMQ, per germline (reference sequence). The CDR3 contains 14 residues. DNA for the CDR3: TGTGCCAGCAGCTTAGAGGGGCTCACAGATACGCAGTATTTT. Protein sequence: CASSLEGLTDTQYF.

The chain carries TRBV2 and TRBJ1-1; unclear D gene. Per germline, CDR1 SNHLY and CDR2 FYNNEI. Trimming removed 10 bases from V and 1 base from J, with 10 bases in between. The CDR3 length is 12 residues. DNA of the CDR3: TGTGCCACCATAGGCGCGAACACTGAAGCTTTCTTT. It codes for CATIGANTEAFF.

The chain employs TRBV25-1 and TRBJ1-5, with 7 bases that match TRBD1. This CDR3 is 15 amino acids long. Unmatched junction bases numbered 3, after V lost 4 bases and J lost 0 bases. CDR1 is MGHDK and CDR2 is SYGVNS in the germline V gene. CDR3 protein: CASSGDRVSNQPQHF. The CDR3, as DNA: TGTGCCAGCAGTGGAGACAGGGTTAGCAATCAGCCCCAGCATTTT.

The genes are TRBV13 and TRBJ1-1, with D maybe TRBD1 (5 bases). The germline V and J ends were trimmed by 4 bases and 6 bases, with 15 bases remaining between them. This CDR3 has 14 amino acids. Germline assignment: CDR1 PRHDT and CDR2 FYEKMQ (reference sequence). CDR3 in DNA: TGTGCCAGCAGCTCCCTTATTGGGGACCCTGAAGCTTTCTTT. It encodes CASSSLIGDPEAFF.

The V and J genes are TRBV5-4 and TRBJ2-7; 8 bases agree with TRBD1. V trimming: 0 bases; J trimming: 7 bases; junction bases outside the gene matches: 3. This CDR3 region has 13 residues. Germline V gene sequence: CDR1 SGHNT, CDR2 YYREEE (reference sequence). CDR3 region: CASSLETGDEQYF. CDR3 coding DNA: TGTGCCAGCAGCTTGGAGACAGGGGATGAGCAGTACTTC. The full variable domain, in which reference TRBV5-4 and TRBJ2-7 provide the parts outside the CDR3, is ETGVTQSPTHLIKTRGQQVTLRCSSQSGHNTVSWYQQALGQGPQFIFQYYREEENGRGNFPPRFSGLQFPNYSSELNVNALELDDSALYLCASSLETGDEQYFGPGTRLTVT.

The J gene is TRBJ1-5, the V gene TRBV27, with 8 bases fitting TRBD1. The CDR3 is 19 residues long. V lost 3 bases and J lost 0; bases outside the gene matches: 13. Germline V gives CDR1 MNHEY, CDR2 SMNVEV (reference sequence). The CDR3 DNA is TGTGCCAGCAGTTTCCGTGCGCCCGGGACAGGATATAGCAATCAGCCCCAGCATTTT. It yields the protein CASSFRAPGTGYSNQPQHF.

J is TRBJ2-1 and V is TRBV7-2; D remains ambiguous. V was pared by 4 bases and J by 4 bases, with 17 bases between. The germline V gene encodes CDR1 SGHTA and CDR2 FQGNSA. CDR3 length equals 16 residues. The CDR3 spells CASSSTPGLRYNEQFF. The CDR3 bases are TGTGCCAGCAGCTCGACGCCGGGTCTAAGATACAATGAGCAGTTCTTC.

This chain joins TRBV5-1 and TRBJ1-1; TRBD1 aligns across 7 bases. The V segment lost 0 bases and the J segment 5 bases; nucleotides outside the gene matches: 7. Per the germline V gene, CDR1 is SGHRS and CDR2 is YFSETQ. The length of the CDR3 is 15 residues. CDR3: CASSLERGRGTEAFF. CDR3 sequence (DNA): TGCGCCAGCAGCTTGGAAAGGGGGCGCGGAACTGAAGCTTTCTTT. Full variable domain (remainder filled in from reference TRBV5-1 and TRBJ1-1): KAGVTQTPRYLIKTRGQQVTLSCSPISGHRSVSWYQQTPGQGLQFLFEYFSETQRNKGNFPGRFSGRQFSNSRSEMNVSTLELGDSALYLCASSLERGRGTEAFFGQGTRLTVV.

Of note for this clone: Additional DNA sequences in this sample encode the identical CDR3. V is TRBV9 and J is TRBJ2-7, with TRBD1 matching over 9 bases. Germline lookup yields CDR1 SGDLS and CDR2 YYNGEE. CDR3 length: 14 amino acids. V trimming: 4 bases; J trimming: 2 bases; junction bases outside the gene matches: 4. For the CDR3, the DNA is TGTGCCAGCAGCCCGGGACAGGGAGCCTACGAGCAGTACTTC. It encodes CASSPGQGAYEQYF.

This clone was observed once. V gene TRBV6-5 combines with J gene TRBJ1-5; possible D gene TRBD1, 5 bases. The CDR3 consists of 15 residues. CDR1 and CDR2 (germline): MNHEY, SVGAGI. V shed 2 bases and J shed 8 bases, with 16 bases lying between them. The CDR3 DNA sequence: TGTGCCAGCAGTTACGGGTGGGGGATGGAGGAGCCCCAGCATTTT. Its protein product is CASSYGWGMEEPQHF.

J is TRBJ2-5 and V is TRBV5-1; D not resolved. Trimming left V 0 bases short and J 2 bases short, with 8 bases between. Germline V gene lookup returns CDR1 SGHRS and CDR2 YFSETQ. The CDR3 extends over 14 amino acids. In DNA form, the CDR3 reads TGCGCCAGCAGCTTGGGCCTATTACAAGAGACCCAGTACTTC. This translates into CASSLGLLQETQYF.

This clone has a single count. This sequence joins TRBV28 and TRBJ2-4; D gene uncertain. The CDR3 is 16 amino acids. Trimming left V 2 bases short and J 0 bases short, with 11 bases between. Germline V gene lookup returns CDR1 MDHEN and CDR2 SYDVKM. The CDR3 here is CASSLLLGIAKNIQYF. DNA of the CDR3: TGTGCCAGCAGTTTACTACTGGGGATAGCCAAAAACATTCAGTACTTC.

The chain joins TRBV4-2 to TRBJ2-7; the D is unclear. The V end was cut by 8 bases, the J end by 3 bases, with 11 bases between. There are 12 residues in the CDR3. CDR1 and CDR2 from the germline V gene are LGHNA and YNFKEQ. The CDR3 here is CASQVRHYEQYF. The CDR3 DNA follows: TGTGCCAGCCAGGTGAGGCACTACGAGCAGTACTTC.

This rearrangement joins TRBV6-5 to TRBJ1-5; the D gene is possibly TRBD1 (5 bases). The CDR3 runs 15 residues. Trimming cost V 0 bases and J 2 bases, with 8 bases left between them. Germline V gene sequence: CDR1 MNHEY, CDR2 SVGAGI. CDR3 amino acids: CASSYSGDGNQPQHF. The CDR3 DNA is TGTGCCAGCAGTTACTCAGGGGATGGCAATCAGCCCCAGCATTTT.

The rearrangement links TRBV28 to TRBJ1-1; D uncertain. This CDR3 region has 16 residues. Germline CDR1 and CDR2: MDHEN and SYDVKM. V gave up 2 bases and J gave up 5 bases, with 18 bases separating them. CDR3 sequence reads: CASSLLTEVSVTEAFF. The CDR3 coding sequence is TGTGCCAGCAGTTTACTAACTGAAGTTTCCGTAACTGAAGCTTTCTTT. The complete variable domain, with remaining parts taken from reference TRBV28 and TRBJ1-1, reads DVKVTQSSRYLVKRTGEKVFLECVQDMDHENMFWYRQDPGLGLRLIYFSYDVKMKEKGDIPEGYSVSREKKERFSLILESASTNQTSMYLCASSLLTEVSVTEAFFGQGTRLTVV.

J is TRBJ2-1 and V is TRBV30; possible D gene TRBD1, 5 bases. Between the trimmed V and J ends, which lost 2 bases and 3 bases, there was a span of 11 bases. The CDR3 consists of 14 residues. Per germline, CDR1 GTSNPN and CDR2 SVGIG (reference sequence). Written as DNA, the CDR3 is TGTGCCTGGAGTCCCGACAGCTACTACAATGAGCAGTTCTTC. Residues: CAWSPDSYYNEQFF.